This T cell receptor beta chain was documented in a study of Ad26.COV2.S vaccination and SARS-CoV-2 variants. Study outcomes and limitations: Possible underestimation of total T cell responses by the TCR breadth and depth analyses was noted.

Notes on this clone: Its specificity is not known.

Sequenced by immunoSEQ multiplex PCR; TCRdb stores in-frame clones only, minus some. The repertoire holds some 190,000 clones, with around nine tenths as singletons. Trimming took off 5 bases at V and 10 bases at J, with 21 bases between the two ends. This CDR3 is built from 16 residues. Germline V CDR1 and CDR2: SEHNR, FQNEAQ (reference sequence). Sequencing used peripheral blood, obtained after recovery from COVID-19. The clonotype was recovered from a human donor who had recovered from COVID-19. The rearrangement uses TRBV7-9 and TRBJ1-6; possible D gene TRBD1, 5 bases. The CDR3 DNA reads TGTGCCAGCAGCCCCAGGGAGGGAGGATCCGACTCACCCCTCCACTTT. Amino acid sequence: CASSPREGGSDSPLHF.